The 31 T cell receptor beta chains listed next were all sequenced from one sample in a study of blood T cell repertoires in COVID-19. Here immunoSEQ multiplex PCR was the method, and the copy in TCRdb shows in-frame clones only, minus some. The sample records approximately 240,000 clones, more than 80% being singletons. Sequencing was performed on peripheral blood. Source of these receptors: a woman in her 30s with COVID-19, enrolled during active disease.

The chain uses TRBV6-2 or TRBV6-3 and TRBJ2-1; TRBD2 matches 7 bases. CDR3 length: 16 amino acids. V lost 2 bases and J lost 0; bases outside the gene matches: 4. Per germline, CDR1 MNHEY and CDR2 SVGEGT. CDR3 sequence: CASSYPGEGSYNEQFF. For the CDR3, the DNA is TGTGCCAGCAGTTACCCCGGGGAGGGCTCCTACAATGAGCAGTTCTTC.

This chain joins TRBV7-9 and TRBJ1-2, with 9 bases that match TRBD1. The CDR3 has 13 amino acids. CDR1 is SEHNR, CDR2 FQNEAQ, per germline (reference sequence). Germline trimming cut 0 bases from V and 7 bases from J; bases unmatched to any gene: 0. As DNA, the CDR3 is TGTGCCAGCAGCTTAGCGGACAGGGGTGGCTACACCTTC. It yields the protein CASSLADRGGYTF.

The chain is built from TRBV6-6 and TRBJ1-5, with 7 bases matching TRBD1. There are 16 residues in the CDR3. CDR1 and CDR2 from the germline V gene are MNHNY and SVGAGI (reference sequence). Unmatched junction bases numbered 8, after V lost 2 bases and J lost 4 bases. This chain's CDR3 is CASSYGRQGLNQPQHF. CDR3 bases: TGTGCCAGCAGTTACGGACGACAGGGCCTTAATCAGCCCCAGCATTTT.

The chain links TRBV15 to TRBJ1-1; 8 bases agree with TRBD1. The germline CDR1 and CDR2 sequences are LNHNV and YYDKDF (reference sequence). This CDR3 spans 15 amino acids. The V segment lost 8 bases and the J segment 1 base; nucleotides outside the gene matches: 9. The CDR3 loop is CATGGQGAKNTEAFF. CDR3 bases: TGTGCCACCGGCGGGCAGGGGGCTAAGAACACTGAAGCTTTCTTT.

The V call is TRBV15, the J call TRBJ2-2; 7 bases line up with TRBD2. CDR1 is LNHNV, CDR2 YYDKDF, per germline (reference sequence). The ends lost 4 bases at V and 6 bases at J; junction bases unmatched: 8. The CDR3 spans 15 residues. CDR3 DNA sequence: TGTGCCACCAGCACCCCGGGGGGACGGGCCGGGGAGCTGTTTTTT. Encoded protein: CATSTPGGRAGELFF.

CDR3 amino acids: CASRSARGQSRSPLHF. CDR3 DNA sequence: TGTGCCAGCAGATCGGCCCGGGGACAGTCGCGTTCACCCCTCCACTTT. The chain is built from TRBV27 and TRBJ1-6, with 7 bases matching TRBD1. Looked up from germline, CDR1 is MNHEY and CDR2 is SMNVEV (reference sequence). V shed 6 bases and J 9 bases; nucleotides not matched to a gene: 14. The CDR3 is made up of 16 amino acids.

This sequence joins TRBV6-4 and TRBJ2-1, with D possibly matching TRBD2 (5 bases). The CDR3 length is 11 residues. The V and J ends lost 0 bases and 14 bases respectively, with 8 bases between them. Germline CDR1 MRHNA, CDR2 SNTAGT. The CDR3 DNA is TGTGCCAGCAGTGACTCGGGAGAGAAGTTCTTC. Protein: CASSDSGEKFF.

The chain has TRBV2 and TRBJ2-3; D might be TRBD2 (7 bases). Trimming left V 6 bases short and J 1 base short, with 11 bases between. CDR1 SNHLY and CDR2 FYNNEI come from the germline V gene. The CDR3 is 14 amino acids. CDR3 sequence reads: CASSGGLGTDTQYF. The DNA for the CDR3 is TGTGCCAGCAGCGGGGGGCTTGGCACAGATACGCAGTATTTT.

The gene calls are TRBV29-1 and TRBJ2-2; 7 bases agree with TRBD1. Trimming removed 5 bases from V and 1 base from J; junction bases left unmatched: 4. The length of the CDR3 is 14 residues. From germline, CDR1 is SQVTM and CDR2 ANQGSEA. The DNA of the CDR3 is TGCAGCGTTCTACAGGGGAGGAACACCGGGGAGCTGTTTTTT. Protein sequence: CSVLQGRNTGELFF.

The chain employs TRBV13 and TRBJ2-5, with D unclear. Per the germline V gene, CDR1 is PRHDT and CDR2 is FYEKMQ (reference sequence). Trimming left V 1 base short and J 0 bases short, with 6 bases between. This CDR3 is 14 amino acids long. CDR3 region: CASSLVTNQETQYF. CDR3 sequence (DNA): TGTGCCAGCAGCTTAGTAACTAACCAAGAGACCCAGTACTTC.

The chain combines TRBV3-1 (or the pseudogene TRBV3-2) with TRBJ2-5, with TRBD2 matching 7 bases. The CDR3 is made up of 16 amino acids. J gave up 0 bases and V 0 bases, and 4 bases lay outside the gene matches. Germline CDR1 is LGHDT and CDR2 is YNNKEL (reference sequence). CDR3 nucleotide sequence: TGTGCCAGCAGCCAAGATCGGGGGGAGTACCAAGAGACCCAGTACTTC. It is translated as CASSQDRGEYQETQYF.

V is TRBV4-1 and J is TRBJ1-4; tentatively, D is TRBD1 (5 bases). The CDR3 sequence is 14 residues long. V lost 6 bases to trimming and J lost 8 bases, with 16 bases between them. Germline V gene sequence: CDR1 MGHRA, CDR2 YSYEKL. As DNA, the CDR3 is TGCGCCAGCAGTCCGGGGGGAGGGGCGGAAAAACTGTTTTTT. This gives the protein CASSPGGGAEKLFF.

V gene TRBV11-2 combines with J gene TRBJ2-5; weak D call: TRBD2 (6 bases). This CDR3 region has 16 residues. Trimming took off 0 bases at V and 1 base at J, with 12 bases between the two ends. Germline CDR1 is SGHAT and CDR2 is FQNNGV. For the CDR3, the DNA is TGTGCCAGCAGCTTAGAGGGGAGGACAAGCCAAGAGACCCAGTACTTC. Translation gives CASSLEGRTSQETQYF.

The chain employs TRBV9 and TRBJ1-2, with D possibly TRBD1 on 6 matching bases. Germline-derived CDR1 and CDR2 are SGDLS and YYNGEE. CDR3 size: 13 residues. The V end lost 2 bases, the J end lost 7 bases, and 12 bases lay between the germline ends. CDR3 DNA sequence: TGTGCCAGCAGCGTGTCAGGGGCGGTTGGCTACACCTTC. Protein: CASSVSGAVGYTF.

The V gene is TRBV14, the J gene TRBJ2-6; D possibly corresponds to TRBD2 (5 bases). This CDR3 has 18 amino acids. Germline assignment: CDR1 SGHDN and CDR2 FVKESK. V lost 4 bases and J lost 1, with 17 bases in between. The CDR3 sequence: CASSPILGRESGANVLTF. CDR3 bases: TGTGCCAGCAGCCCCATACTAGGTCGGGAATCTGGGGCCAACGTCCTGACTTTC.

CDR3 sequence (DNA): TGTGCCAGCAGCGTAGCCGGGACTAGCGTGCATAATGAGCAGTTCTTC. Translation gives CASSVAGTSVHNEQFF. This sequence joins TRBV9 and TRBJ2-1, with 10 bases that match TRBD2. The CDR3 covers 16 residues. Germline V gives CDR1 SGDLS, CDR2 YYNGEE. J was trimmed by 7 bases and V by 0 bases; bases with no gene match: 7. Supplemented by reference TRBV9 and TRBJ2-1, the full variable domain reads DSGVTQTPKHLITATGQRVTLRCSPRSGDLSVYWYQQSLDQGLQFLIQYYNGEERAKGNILERFSAQQFPDLHSELNLSSLELGDSALYFCASSVAGTSVHNEQFFGPGTRLTVL.

This clone was seen repeatedly, ten times or more. The CDR3 DNA follows: TGTGCCAGCAGCCGGACTAGCGGGAGGGCGGCAGATACGCAGTATTTT. It specifies CASSRTSGRAADTQYF. The J gene is TRBJ2-3, the V gene TRBV3-1 (or the pseudogene TRBV3-2); TRBD2 matches 15 bases. Germline CDR1 LGHDT, CDR2 YNNKEL (reference sequence). The CDR3 extends over 16 amino acids. V was pared by 4 bases and J by 4 bases, with 3 bases of the junction left unmatched.

In this sample, this clone turned up a few times. V and J are TRBV5-6 and TRBJ1-5; D call uncertain. The V gene's germline CDR1 is SGHDT and CDR2 YYEEEE. Trimming pared 3 bases from V and 4 bases from J, leaving 5 bases between. CDR3 length equals 12 residues. CDR3 in DNA: TGTGCCAGCAGCTCCCTAAATCAGCCCCAGCATTTT. It is translated as CASSSLNQPQHF.

The V and J genes are TRBV6-2 or TRBV6-3 and TRBJ2-6, with a tentative D call TRBD2 (5 bases). V lost 1 base, J lost 1 base, and 11 bases lay in between. This CDR3 is 17 amino acids long. In germline, CDR1 is MNHEY, CDR2 SVGEGT. The CDR3 DNA is TGTGCCAGCAGTTACTACGCCTCGGGGTCTGGGGCCAACGTCCTGACTTTC. Translation: CASSYYASGSGANVLTF.

The rearrangement uses TRBV30 and TRBJ2-7; 9 nucleotides match TRBD2. Germline V gene data show CDR1 as GTSNPN and CDR2 as SVGIG (reference sequence). The CDR3 is made up of 13 amino acids. The V and J ends lost 2 bases and 2 bases, in that order; junction bases with no gene match: 1. CDR3 DNA: TGTGCCTGGAGTCTAGCGGGGACCTACGAGCAGTACTTC. It translates to CAWSLAGTYEQYF.

The DNA of the CDR3 is TGTGCCAGCAGCAGGGACGGGATCAATCAGCCCCAGCATTTT. Residues: CASSRDGINQPQHF. This chain links TRBV7-9 with TRBJ1-5; a weak D match, TRBD1 (5 bases). The length of the CDR3 is 14 residues. Trimming took 5 bases from V and 3 from J, leaving 11 bases between them. Per germline, CDR1 SEHNR and CDR2 FQNEAQ (reference sequence).

This clone was seen a few times. The chain combines TRBV2 with TRBJ2-2; D uncertain. The V gene's germline CDR1 is SNHLY and CDR2 FYNNEI. The CDR3 totals 13 residues. Deletions cut 2 bases from V and 3 bases from J, with 4 bases between. In nucleotides, the CDR3 is TGTGCCAGCAGTGAACAGTACACCGGGGAGCTGTTTTTT. Amino acids: CASSEQYTGELFF.

The chain links TRBV11-2 to TRBJ2-4, with a weak D call TRBD2 (6 bases). The CDR3 is made up of 12 amino acids. V shed 1 base and J shed 15 bases, with 13 bases lying between them. Per germline, CDR1 SGHAT and CDR2 FQNNGV. The CDR3 DNA reads TGTGCCAGCAGCTTAGGTTCGGGGGAGAGGTACTTC. Translation gives CASSLGSGERYF.

This clone was observed a few times. This rearrangement joins TRBV28 to TRBJ1-4; possible D gene TRBD1, 6 bases. The ends were cut back, 3 bases at V and 16 bases at J, with 15 bases in the middle. The CDR3 extends over 12 amino acids. Germline V gives CDR1 MDHEN, CDR2 SYDVKM. The CDR3 DNA reads as TGTGCCAGCAGTTTTAGATGGGACAAGGCGTTTTTT. Residues: CASSFRWDKAFF.

The V call is TRBV7-9, the J call TRBJ2-3, with D uncertain. Trimming removed 5 bases at V and 2 bases at J, with 17 bases between. Germline CDR1 reads SEHNR; CDR2 reads FQNEAQ (reference sequence). This CDR3 contains 16 residues. The CDR3 region has the DNA TGTGCCAGCAGCCCGTCGACTCCCGAGGACACAGATACGCAGTATTTT. This gives the protein CASSPSTPEDTDTQYF. The entire variable domain, with the rest obtained from reference TRBV7-9 and TRBJ2-3, is as follows: DTGVSQNPRHKITKRGQNVTFRCDPISEHNRLYWYRQTLGQGPEFLTYFQNEAQLEKSRLLSDRFSAERPKGSFSTLEIQRTEQGDSAMYLCASSPSTPEDTDTQYFGPGTRLTVL.

The chain uses TRBV11-2 and TRBJ2-2, with D tentatively TRBD2 (5 bases). V gave up 3 bases and J gave up 3 bases, with 11 bases separating them. This CDR3 has 15 residues. CDR1 is SGHAT, CDR2 FQNNGV, per germline. CDR3 DNA sequence: TGTGCCAGCAGCTTGTCGGGGATGGACACCGGGGAGCTGTTTTTT. Amino acids: CASSLSGMDTGELFF.

This chain links TRBV5-5 with TRBJ2-3, with unresolved D. V was shortened by 4 bases and J by 4 bases, with 7 bases between the two germline ends. Germline V gene sequence: CDR1 SGHKS, CDR2 YYEKEE (reference sequence). This CDR3 contains 12 residues. The chain's CDR3 is CASSLLADTQYF. The CDR3, as DNA: TGTGCCAGCAGCCTACTCGCAGATACGCAGTATTTT.

This clone has just a few counts. The CDR3 loop is CASSNRQGAYEQYF. The DNA of the CDR3 is TGTGCCAGCAGTAATAGACAGGGGGCCTACGAGCAGTACTTC. The gene calls are TRBV14 and TRBJ2-7; 9 positions agree with TRBD1. The CDR3 covers 14 residues. V was clipped by 6 bases and J by 2 bases; unmatched bases: 5. In germline, CDR1 is SGHDN, CDR2 FVKESK. The variable domain in full, completed from reference TRBV14 and TRBJ2-7, reads EAGVTQFPSHSVIEKGQTVTLRCDPISGHDNLYWYRRVMGKEIKFLLHFVKESKQDESGMPNNRFLAERTGGTYSTLKVQPAELEDSGVYFCASSNRQGAYEQYFGPGTRLTVT.

The V gene is TRBV19, the J gene TRBJ1-1; D is ambiguous. The CDR3 contains 15 residues. Germline V gene data show CDR1 as LNHDA and CDR2 as SQIVND (reference sequence). Trimming removed 3 bases at V and 0 bases at J, with 11 bases between. Here the CDR3 DNA reads TGTGCCAGTAGTATTCGGGAATTGATGAACACTGAAGCTTTCTTT. This gives the protein CASSIRELMNTEAFF.

The V call is TRBV4-1, the J call TRBJ2-1; the D gene is possibly TRBD2 (6 bases). There are 15 residues in the CDR3. V lost 2 bases and J lost 4, with 12 bases in between. CDR1 and CDR2 (germline): MGHRA, YSYEKL. Here the CDR3 reads CASSQLTGEYNEQFF. CDR3 nucleotides: TGCGCCAGCAGCCAATTGACGGGAGAGTACAATGAGCAGTTCTTC.

This clone appeared a few times. The V and J genes are TRBV6-5 and TRBJ1-2, with 8 nucleotides matching TRBD1. J lost 2 bases, V lost 5 bases, and 1 base had no gene match. Germline V gene lookup returns CDR1 MNHEY and CDR2 SVGAGI. The CDR3 length is 13 residues. CDR3 DNA: TGTGCCAGCAGTAGGGACAGGAACTATGGCTACACCTTC. This encodes CASSRDRNYGYTF.